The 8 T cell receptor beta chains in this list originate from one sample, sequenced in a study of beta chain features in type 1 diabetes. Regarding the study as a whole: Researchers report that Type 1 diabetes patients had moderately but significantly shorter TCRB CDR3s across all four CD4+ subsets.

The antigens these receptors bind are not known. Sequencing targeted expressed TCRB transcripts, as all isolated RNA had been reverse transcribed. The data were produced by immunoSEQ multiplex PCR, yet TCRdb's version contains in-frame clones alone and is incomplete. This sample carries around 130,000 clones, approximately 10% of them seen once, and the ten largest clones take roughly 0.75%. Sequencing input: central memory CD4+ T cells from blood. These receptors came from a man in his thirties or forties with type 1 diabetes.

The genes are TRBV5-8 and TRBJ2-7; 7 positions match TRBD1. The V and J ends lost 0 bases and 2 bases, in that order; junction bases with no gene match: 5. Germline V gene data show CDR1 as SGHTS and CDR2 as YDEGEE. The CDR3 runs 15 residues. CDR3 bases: TGTGCCAGCAGCTTGGAGTGGGACAGCGCCTACGAGCAGTACTTC. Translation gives CASSLEWDSAYEQYF.

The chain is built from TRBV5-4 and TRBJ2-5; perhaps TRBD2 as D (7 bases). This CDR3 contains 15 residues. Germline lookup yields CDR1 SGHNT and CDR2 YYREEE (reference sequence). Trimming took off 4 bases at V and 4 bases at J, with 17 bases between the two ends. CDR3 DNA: TGTGCCAGCAGCCCCGTACGGGGGGCAGGAGAGACCCAGTACTTC. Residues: CASSPVRGAGETQYF. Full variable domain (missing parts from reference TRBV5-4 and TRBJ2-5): ETGVTQSPTHLIKTRGQQVTLRCSSQSGHNTVSWYQQALGQGPQFIFQYYREEENGRGNFPPRFSGLQFPNYSSELNVNALELDDSALYLCASSPVRGAGETQYFGPGTRLLVL.

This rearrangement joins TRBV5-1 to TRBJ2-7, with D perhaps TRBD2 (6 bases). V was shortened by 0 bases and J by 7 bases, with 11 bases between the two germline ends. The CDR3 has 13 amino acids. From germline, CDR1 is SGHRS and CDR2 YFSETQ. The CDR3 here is CASSLVGGKEQYF. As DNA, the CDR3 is TGCGCCAGCAGCTTGGTGGGGGGTAAAGAGCAGTACTTC.

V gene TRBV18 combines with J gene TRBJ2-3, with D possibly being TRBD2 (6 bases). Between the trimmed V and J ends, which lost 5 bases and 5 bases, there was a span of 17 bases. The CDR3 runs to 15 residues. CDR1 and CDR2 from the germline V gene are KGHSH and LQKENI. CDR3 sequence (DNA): TGTGCCAGCTCATCCGCGGGGAGGCAGAGAGATACGCAGTATTTT. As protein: CASSSAGRQRDTQYF.

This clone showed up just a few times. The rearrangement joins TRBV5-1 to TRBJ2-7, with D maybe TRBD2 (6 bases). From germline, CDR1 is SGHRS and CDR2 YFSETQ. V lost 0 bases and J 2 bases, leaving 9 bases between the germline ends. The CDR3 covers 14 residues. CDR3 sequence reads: CASSLEVAAYEQYF. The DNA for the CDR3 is TGCGCCAGCAGCTTGGAGGTAGCGGCCTACGAGCAGTACTTC.

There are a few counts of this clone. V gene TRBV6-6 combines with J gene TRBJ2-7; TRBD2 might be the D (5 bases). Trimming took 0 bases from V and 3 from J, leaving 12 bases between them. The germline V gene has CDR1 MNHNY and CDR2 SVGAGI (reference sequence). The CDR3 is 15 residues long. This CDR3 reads CASSYSRVGGYEQYF. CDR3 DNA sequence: TGTGCCAGCAGTTACTCGAGGGTAGGAGGCTACGAGCAGTACTTC.

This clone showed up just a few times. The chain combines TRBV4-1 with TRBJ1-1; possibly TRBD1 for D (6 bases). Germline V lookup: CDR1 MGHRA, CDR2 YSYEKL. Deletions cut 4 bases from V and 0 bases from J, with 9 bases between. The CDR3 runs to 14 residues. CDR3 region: CASSRQVMNTEAFF. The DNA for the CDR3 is TGCGCCAGCAGCCGACAGGTAATGAACACTGAAGCTTTCTTT.

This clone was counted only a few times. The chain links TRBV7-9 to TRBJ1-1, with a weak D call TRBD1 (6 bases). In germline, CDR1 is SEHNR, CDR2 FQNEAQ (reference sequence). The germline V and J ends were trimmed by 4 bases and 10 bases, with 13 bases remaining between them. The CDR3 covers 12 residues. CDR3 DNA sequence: TGTGCCAGCAGCTCCAACAGGGAAGGAGCTTTCTTT. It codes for CASSSNREGAFF.